The 16 T cell receptor beta chains below all came from one sample that was sequenced in a study of T cells after yellow fever vaccination. TCRdb itself ran the 5' RACE reads through MiXCR, one entry per CDR3 protein. The data show approximately 580,000 distinct CDR3 sequences, about a sixth seen once. The specimen comprised PBMCs, sampled around 5 days after the first yellow fever vaccination. Source of these receptors: a man between 18 and 29 years old who received the YFV17D yellow fever vaccine.

V is TRBV6-2 or TRBV6-3 and J is TRBJ2-5; 7 nucleotides match TRBD2. V was clipped by 5 bases and J by 2 bases; unmatched bases: 14. Germline V gives CDR1 MNHEY, CDR2 SVGEGT. CDR3 length equals 17 residues. CDR3 coding DNA: TGTGCCAGCAGTAAGCGGGGAGTTCCAAGGTTGCAAGAGACCCAGTACTTC. It encodes CASSKRGVPRLQETQYF.

V usage is TRBV4-1 and J usage is TRBJ1-1, with unresolved D. The CDR3 extends over 15 amino acids. Trimming cost V 0 bases and J 3 bases, with 11 bases left between them. Germline values: CDR1 MGHRA, CDR2 YSYEKL. The DNA of the CDR3 is TGCGCCAGCAGCCAAGATCCTAATCCGGACACTGAAGCTTTCTTT. Translating it yields CASSQDPNPDTEAFF.

The chain recombines TRBV5-1 with TRBJ1-1, with D tentatively TRBD1 (5 bases). Germline CDR1 is SGHRS and CDR2 is YFSETQ. V lost 0 bases, J lost 8 bases, and 26 bases lay in between. This CDR3 spans 18 amino acids. CDR3 protein: CASSLGDLNSGRGVEAFF. The CDR3 nucleotides are TGCGCCAGCAGCTTGGGCGACCTTAATAGTGGGAGAGGGGTAGAAGCTTTCTTT. Full variable domain (outside the CDR3, taken from reference TRBV5-1 and TRBJ1-1): KAGVTQTPRYLIKTRGQQVTLSCSPISGHRSVSWYQQTPGQGLQFLFEYFSETQRNKGNFPGRFSGRQFSNSRSEMNVSTLELGDSALYLCASSLGDLNSGRGVEAFFGQGTRLTVV.

The chain employs TRBV11-2 and TRBJ2-1; a weak D match, TRBD2 (7 bases). Between the trimmed V and J ends, which lost 1 base and 4 bases, there was a span of 14 bases. Germline-derived CDR1 and CDR2 are SGHAT and FQNNGV. This CDR3 spans 16 amino acids. The CDR3 sequence is CASSLVAGAHYNEQFF. The CDR3 DNA is TGTGCCAGCAGCTTAGTGGCGGGGGCGCATTACAATGAGCAGTTCTTC.

This chain connects TRBV20-1 to TRBJ1-6; 7 bases are a match to TRBD1. There are 16 residues in the CDR3. Per germline, CDR1 DFQATT and CDR2 SNEGSKA (reference sequence). V was pared by 2 bases and J by 7 bases, with 11 bases of the junction left unmatched. CDR3 in DNA: TGCAGTGCTAGATCCGGGACAGCCAGCGGGAATTCACCCCTCCACTTT. Translating gives CSARSGTASGNSPLHF.

In this sample, this clonotype turned up a few times. This chain joins TRBV5-1 and TRBJ2-3, with D possibly being TRBD1 or TRBD2 (5 bases each). This CDR3 is built from 15 residues. With 5 bases removed from V and 0 bases from J, the gap between germline ends came to 13 bases. The germline V gene encodes CDR1 SGHRS and CDR2 YFSETQ. CDR3 in DNA: TGCGCCAGCAGATCAGGGACCTTTAGCACAGATACGCAGTATTTT. Encoded protein: CASRSGTFSTDTQYF.

V gene TRBV12-3 or TRBV12-4 combines with J gene TRBJ2-1; TRBD2 agrees at 9 bases. The CDR3 length is 19 residues. With 6 bases clipped from V and 3 bases from J, the junction kept 18 bases outside the gene matches. CDR3 nucleotides: TGTGCCAGCAGGTCTATGTCCCTCCTGGGGCGGGGGGGCTACAATGAGCAGTTCTTC. It specifies CASRSMSLLGRGGYNEQFF.

The rearrangement links TRBV7-8 to TRBJ2-5, with 7 bases that match TRBD2. Trimming removed 5 bases from V and 1 base from J; junction bases left unmatched: 7. In germline, CDR1 is SGHVS, CDR2 FQNEAQ. The CDR3 runs 15 residues. The CDR3 DNA is TGTGCCAGCAGCAGGAGAGCGGGGTTCCAAGAGACCCAGTACTTC. As protein: CASSRRAGFQETQYF.

The V and J genes are TRBV7-3 and TRBJ2-1; D is unresolved. Trimming cost V 4 bases and J 0 bases, with 16 bases left between them. Germline V lookup: CDR1 SGHTA, CDR2 FQGTGA. The length of the CDR3 is 17 residues. CDR3 nucleotide sequence: TGTGCCAGCAGCTCAGGTCCCATAGTCGCCTCCTACAATGAGCAGTTCTTC. Translated, it gives CASSSGPIVASYNEQFF.

The gene calls are TRBV9 and TRBJ1-2; the match to TRBD1 covers 8 bases. This CDR3 spans 15 amino acids. The V segment lost 4 bases and the J segment 4 bases; nucleotides outside the gene matches: 9. The V gene's germline CDR1 is SGDLS and CDR2 YYNGEE. The CDR3 reads CASSTRTGKGYGYTF. The CDR3 nucleotides are TGTGCCAGCAGCACCCGGACAGGGAAAGGCTATGGCTACACCTTC.

This clonotype was found a few times. The chain couples TRBV7-2 to TRBJ2-5, with a weak D call TRBD2 (6 bases). Trimming stripped 6 bases from V and 7 bases from J, with 15 bases between. There are 13 residues in the CDR3. The V gene's germline CDR1 is SGHTA and CDR2 FQGNSA. The CDR3 is CASRVGTGGTQYF. The DNA for the CDR3 is TGTGCCAGCAGGGTTGGGACCGGGGGGACCCAGTACTTC.

The J gene is TRBJ1-1, the V gene TRBV5-1; 9 positions match TRBD1. Trimming at V came to 2 bases and at J to 7 bases, leaving 9 bases not matched to a gene. The CDR3 has 15 residues. The germline V gene has CDR1 SGHRS and CDR2 YFSETQ. The CDR3 loop reads CASSLPGQGRGEAFF. The CDR3 DNA reads TGCGCCAGCAGCTTACCGGGACAGGGAAGAGGTGAAGCTTTCTTT.

This chain uses TRBV7-9 with TRBJ2-1; TRBD2 aligns across 8 bases. Germline V CDR1 and CDR2: SEHNR, FQNEAQ (reference sequence). V gave up 0 bases and J gave up 0 bases; unmatched junction bases: 4. The CDR3 extends over 17 amino acids. The CDR3, as DNA: TGTGCCAGCAGCTTAGCTCTAGGGACTAGCTCCTACAATGAGCAGTTCTTC. Its protein product is CASSLALGTSSYNEQFF.

The chain employs TRBV25-1 and TRBJ2-7, with 10 bases matching TRBD1. In germline, CDR1 is MGHDK, CDR2 SYGVNS. The CDR3 sequence is 17 residues long. V was clipped by 1 base and J by 0 bases; unmatched bases: 6. The CDR3 here is CASSEFRGQGNSYEQYV. The DNA of the CDR3 is TGTGCCAGCAGTGAATTCCGGGGACAGGGGAACTCCTACGAGCAGTACGTC.

The CDR3 loop reads CASRDRAHWETQYF. The DNA of the CDR3 is TGTGCCAGCCGTGACAGGGCCCATTGGGAGACCCAGTACTTC. The chain carries TRBV7-2 and TRBJ2-5; 7 bases match TRBD1. The CDR3 has 14 amino acids. After removal of 8 bases from V and 5 bases from J, the junction contained 11 bases not matched to a gene. The germline V gene encodes CDR1 SGHTA and CDR2 FQGNSA.

This clonotype came up a few times. The genes are TRBV5-1 and TRBJ1-6; D unresolved. CDR1 is SGHRS, CDR2 YFSETQ, per germline. The CDR3 extends over 14 amino acids. With 4 bases removed from V and 7 bases from J, the gap between germline ends came to 12 bases. Here the CDR3 DNA reads TGCGCCAGCAGCACCGCAGAAGCCAATTCACCCCTCCACTTT. Encoded protein: CASSTAEANSPLHF.